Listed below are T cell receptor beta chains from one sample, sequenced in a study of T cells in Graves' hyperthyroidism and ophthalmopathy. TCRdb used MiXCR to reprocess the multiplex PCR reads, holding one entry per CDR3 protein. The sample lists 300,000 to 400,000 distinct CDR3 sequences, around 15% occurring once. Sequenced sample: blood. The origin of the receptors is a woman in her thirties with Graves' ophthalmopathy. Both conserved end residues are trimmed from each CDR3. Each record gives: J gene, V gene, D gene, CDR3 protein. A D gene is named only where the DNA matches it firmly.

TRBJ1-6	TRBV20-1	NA	SARPGQNNSPLH
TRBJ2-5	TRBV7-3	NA	ASSLGGQGETQY
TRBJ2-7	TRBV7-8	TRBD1	ASSPMPGTGDEQY
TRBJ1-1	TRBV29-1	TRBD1	SVPRQGPSNTEAF
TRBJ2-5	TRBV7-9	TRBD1	ASSVGTDPQETQY
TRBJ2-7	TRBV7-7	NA	ASSLGFADEQY
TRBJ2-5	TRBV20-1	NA	SAGSGAGGVTQY
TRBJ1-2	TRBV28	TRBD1	ASSLETGEVDYGYT
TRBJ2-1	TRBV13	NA	ASSSPIYNEQF
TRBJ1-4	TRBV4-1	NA	ASTGQTNEKLF
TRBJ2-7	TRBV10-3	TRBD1	AISGTGSNEQY
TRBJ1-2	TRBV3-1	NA	ASSQDLGTGRAGYT
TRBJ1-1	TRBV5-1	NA	ASSWGVNTEAF
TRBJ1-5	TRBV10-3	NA	AVRQDNQPQH